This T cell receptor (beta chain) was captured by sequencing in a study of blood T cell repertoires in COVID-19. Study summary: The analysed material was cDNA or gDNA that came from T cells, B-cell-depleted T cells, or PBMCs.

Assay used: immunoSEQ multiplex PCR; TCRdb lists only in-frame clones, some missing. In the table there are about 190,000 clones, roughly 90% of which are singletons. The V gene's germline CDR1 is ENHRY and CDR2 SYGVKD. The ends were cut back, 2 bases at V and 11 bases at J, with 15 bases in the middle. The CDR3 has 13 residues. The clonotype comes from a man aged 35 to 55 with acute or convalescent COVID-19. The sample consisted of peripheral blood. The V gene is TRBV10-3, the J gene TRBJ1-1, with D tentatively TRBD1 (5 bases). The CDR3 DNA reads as TGTGCCATCAGTGAGCCCGGGGGTCCCGCGGCTTTCTTT. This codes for CAISEPGGPAAFF.